This is a list of T cell receptor beta chains from one sample in a study of blood T cell repertoires in COVID-19. Method: immunoSEQ multiplex PCR; TCRdb's copy keeps in-frame clones and lacks some. The sample holds fewer than 150,000 clones, about 84% seen once. The sample was peripheral blood. These receptors were collected from a woman older than 75 in a cohort sampled during active or convalescent COVID-19. Each CDR3 is given with its conserved first and last residue. The D gene is left open where the match is weak. Size tells how often a clone was seen (once, few, many) or the class of an expanded clone, and some rows leave it out.

size	D	V	length	J	DNA	CDR3
.	TRBD2	TRBV18	16	TRBJ2-1	TGTGCCAGCTCACCACCGATAGCGGGGGGGAGAGGTGAGCAGTTCTTC	CASSPPIAGGRGEQFF
.	TRBD2	TRBV5-1	18	TRBJ2-2	TGCGCCAGCAGCTACCGGACTAGCGGGAGATTGAACACCGGGGAGCTGTTTTTT	CASSYRTSGRLNTGELFF
.	.	TRBV12-3/TRBV12-4	10	TRBJ2-1	TGTGCCAGCGGCCACAATGAGCAGTTCTTC	CASGHNEQFF
.	TRBD1	TRBV30	16	TRBJ1-2	TGTGCCTGGAGCCCTGGAGGCAGGGGGCGATTCCATGGCTACACCTTC	CAWSPGGRGRFHGYTF
.	.	TRBV7-8	14	TRBJ1-3	TGTGCCAGCAGCTTAGTGGGGGCCGGAAACACCATATATTTT	CASSLVGAGNTIYF
.	.	TRBV2	15	TRBJ2-3	TGTGCCAGCAGTGAAGCGCTCGGGGGGCCAGATACGCAGTATTTT	CASSEALGGPDTQYF
.	.	TRBV30	15	TRBJ1-3	TGTGCCTGGATCTCCAGGGGTATTTCTGGAAACACCATATATTTT	CAWISRGISGNTIYF
.	.	TRBV5-1	14	TRBJ1-4	TGCGCCAGCAGCTTGGAACAGAGTAATGAAAAACTGTTTTTT	CASSLEQSNEKLFF
.	.	TRBV20-1	14	TRBJ2-1	TGCAGTGCTAGTATCCCCAGGGATCAAGATGAGCAGTTCTTC	CSASIPRDQDEQFF
.	.	TRBV4-3	12	TRBJ1-2	TGCGCCAGCAGCCAAGCCCCGTCTGGCCTCACCTTC	CASSQAPSGLTF
.	.	TRBV28	13	TRBJ1-5	TGTGCCAGCAGGAGGGCAGGGGTCATAGATCGGCATTTT	CASRRAGVIDRHF
.	.	TRBV6-5	13	TRBJ2-1	TGTGCCAGCAGTAAAAACAGGGATACTGAGCAGTTCTTC	CASSKNRDTEQFF
.	.	TRBV2	16	TRBJ1-6	TGTGCCAGCAGTGAAGGGAGGGGTACTGGGAATTCACCCCTCCACTTT	CASSEGRGTGNSPLHF
few	TRBD2	TRBV5-1	16	TRBJ2-1	TGCGCCAGCAGGCGACTAGCGGGGAACGGTCGCGATGAGCAGTTCTTC	CASRRLAGNGRDEQFF
.	.	TRBV7-3	13	TRBJ2-6	TGTGCCAGCCGCAGTTCTGGGGCCAACGTCCTGACTTTC	CASRSSGANVLTF
.	.	TRBV7-9	15	TRBJ1-2	TGTGCCAGCAGCTTAGCGGAGGCCGCTAACTATGGCTACACCTTC	CASSLAEAANYGYTF
.	TRBD1	TRBV28	16	TRBJ2-5	TGTGCCAGCAGTTTCGCGACAGGGGAGGTTCAAGAGACCCAGTACTTC	CASSFATGEVQETQYF
.	TRBD1	TRBV7-2	15	TRBJ2-5	TGTGCCAGCAGCTTCACGACAGGGATCCAAGAGACCCAGTACTTC	CASSFTTGIQETQYF
.	.	TRBV6-5	15	TRBJ1-5	TGTGCCAGCAGTAGGTACAGGGATAGCAATCAGCCCCAGCATTTT	CASSRYRDSNQPQHF
once	TRBD2	TRBV5-1	15	TRBJ2-1	TGCGCCAGCAGCCTCTTTGCTAGCGGGGGTCACGAGCAGTTCTTC	CASSLFASGGHEQFF
.	.	TRBV19	12	TRBJ1-3	TGTGCCAGTGGATACAGGGGAAACACCATATATTTT	CASGYRGNTIYF
.	.	TRBV28	13	TRBJ1-5	TGTGCCAGCAGCTGGACACTCAATCAGCCCCAGCATTTT	CASSWTLNQPQHF
.	TRBD1	TRBV5-1	17	TRBJ1-1	TGCGCCAGCAGCTTAACCGGGACAGCCGGGGGTGGGACTGAAGCTTTCTTT	CASSLTGTAGGGTEAFF
few	.	TRBV9	14	TRBJ2-1	TGTGCCAGCAGCCCCACTTCGGTGGGAGGTGAGCAGTTCTTC	CASSPTSVGGEQFF
.	.	TRBV19	14	TRBJ1-4	TGTGCCAGTAGTCACAGGGTTGGGCCAGAAAAACTGTTTTTT	CASSHRVGPEKLFF
once	.	TRBV19	14	TRBJ1-4	TGTGCCAGTAGTATGTATAGAGCTAATGAAAAACTGTTTTTT	CASSMYRANEKLFF
.	.	TRBV2	14	TRBJ2-1	TGTGCCAGCCATTGGGAGGGGGGGGTCAATGAGCAGTTCTTC	CASHWEGGVNEQFF
.	.	TRBV4-3	19	TRBJ2-6	TGCGCCAGCAGCCAATACCAGGGGTTCGCTATGTCCGGGGCCAACGTCCTGACTTTC	CASSQYQGFAMSGANVLTF
.	TRBD1	TRBV18	15	TRBJ2-5	TGTGCCAGCTCACTGGACAGGGGGAGCGGAGAGACCCAGTACTTC	CASSLDRGSGETQYF
.	TRBD1	TRBV3-1/TRBV3-2	16	TRBJ2-2	TGTGCCAGCAGCCAAGTTTCGGACAGGCACACCGGGGAGCTGTTTTTT	CASSQVSDRHTGELFF
once	.	TRBV5-1	15	TRBJ1-5	TGCGCCAGCAGCTTGACAGGGAATAGCAATCAGCCCCAGCATTTT	CASSLTGNSNQPQHF
.	.	TRBV9	14	TRBJ2-1	TGTGCCAGCAGCGTAGCCTCGACTGGAAATGAGCAGTTCTTC	CASSVASTGNEQFF
once	TRBD1	TRBV19	11	TRBJ1-2	TGTGCCAGTAGGACAGGGAATGGCTACACCTTC	CASRTGNGYTF
.	.	TRBV18	17	TRBJ2-6	TGTGCCAGCTCACCGGTAGGGGCAGGCTCTGGGGCCAACGTCCTGACTTTC	CASSPVGAGSGANVLTF
.	TRBD1	TRBV5-1	18	TRBJ2-3	TGCGCCAGCAGCTTTTACGTGACAGGGCAAGCTAGCACAGATACGCAGTATTTT	CASSFYVTGQASTDTQYF
.	TRBD1	TRBV5-6	16	TRBJ2-5	TGTGCCAGCAGCTTGACTTCGGGACAGGGAGGGGAGACCCAGTACTTC	CASSLTSGQGGETQYF
.	.	TRBV7-9	13	TRBJ1-2	TGTGCCAGCAGCCCCAGGGTTACTTATGGCTACACCTTC	CASSPRVTYGYTF
.	.	TRBV6-5	14	TRBJ2-2	TGTGCCAGCAGGCTGACTAGGGCCACCGGGGAGCTGTTTTTT	CASRLTRATGELFF
.	.	TRBV21-1	15	TRBJ1-2	TGTGCCAGCTGCCGCACAGGGGACACTAACTATGGCTACACCTTC	CASCRTGDTNYGYTF
.	TRBD1	TRBV9	17	TRBJ2-6	TGTGCCAGCAGCGTAGTTGCAGGGGGCTTTGGGGCCAACGTCCTGACTTTC	CASSVVAGGFGANVLTF
.	.	TRBV29-1	14	TRBJ1-1	TGCAGCGCCCGTGGACTGAGAGAGAACACTGAAGCTTTCTTT	CSARGLRENTEAFF
.	.	TRBV4-1	18	TRBJ1-3	TGCGCCAGCAGCCAAGACCGTCTGCTGGGGAGCTCTGGAAACACCATATATTTT	CASSQDRLLGSSGNTIYF
few	.	TRBV12-5	15	TRBJ1-5	TGTGCTAGTGGTTCTTGGGACATTTTAAATCAGCCCCAGCATTTT	CASGSWDILNQPQHF
.	.	TRBV5-5	14	TRBJ1-5	TGTGCCAGCAGCTCAGCCCCGGAGCGTCAGCCCCAGCATTTT	CASSSAPERQPQHF
.	.	TRBV6-6	15	TRBJ2-3	TGTGCCAGCAAGACCGAGGGGGGGGCCGGGGATACGCAGTATTTT	CASKTEGGAGDTQYF
.	TRBD1	TRBV7-2	13	TRBJ1-2	TGTGCCAGCAGCTTGGGACAGGGGAATGGCTACACCTTC	CASSLGQGNGYTF
.	TRBD2	TRBV9	17	TRBJ2-3	TGTGCCAGCAGCGTAGATGTAAGCGGGGGGTTTACAGATACGCAGTATTTT	CASSVDVSGGFTDTQYF
.	TRBD2	TRBV6-1	16	TRBJ2-3	TGTGCCAGCAGTGTCAAACTAGCGGGGGGGCAAGATACGCAGTATTTT	CASSVKLAGGQDTQYF
.	TRBD2	TRBV11-3	16	TRBJ2-1	TGTGCCAGCATCAAAAGGGCGGGGGTTACCTACAATGAGCAGTTCTTC	CASIKRAGVTYNEQFF
.	.	TRBV9	16	TRBJ2-1	TGTGCCAGCAGCGTAGGTCCCGGGGTGGCCTACAATGAGCAGTTCTTC	CASSVGPGVAYNEQFF
.	TRBD2	TRBV28	18	TRBJ2-1	TGTGCCAGCAGTTCCCTAAGACTAGCGGGGAGTACCTACAATGAGCAGTTCTTC	CASSSLRLAGSTYNEQFF